This is a list of T cell receptor beta chains from one sample in a study of blood T cell repertoires in COVID-19. Sequencing was performed with immunoSEQ multiplex PCR; in TCRdb, only in-frame clones are kept and a portion is missing. Counted here are 400,000 to 550,000 clones, 87% occurring once; the ten biggest clones make up roughly 2%. The sequencing sample was made of PBMCs or T cells enriched from blood (not recorded which). Receptors were obtained from a woman aged 18 to 35 with acute COVID-19. Both conserved end residues are part of each CDR3. Fields, in order: V gene, J gene, D gene, CDR3 protein, CDR3 DNA. The D gene is left open where the match is weak.

>TRBV6-5|TRBJ2-7|NA
CASTLGAGSSYEQYF
TGTGCCAGCACCCTAGGGGCTGGTAGCTCCTACGAGCAGTACTTC
>TRBV7-7|TRBJ2-5|TRBD2
CASSHETSGGAGETQYF
TGTGCTAGCAGCCATGAGACTAGCGGGGGGGCTGGGGAGACCCAGTACTTC
>TRBV20-1|TRBJ2-7|NA
CSAYYYEQYF
TGCAGTGCTTACTATTACGAGCAGTACTTC
>TRBV19|TRBJ1-1|NA
CASSLSGLVNTEAFF
TGTGCCAGTAGTTTGTCAGGGTTGGTGAACACTGAAGCTTTCTTT
>TRBV28|TRBJ1-5|TRBD1
CASNLSGTGPQPQHF
TGTGCCAGCAACCTGAGTGGGACAGGCCCTCAGCCCCAGCATTTT
>TRBV6-2/TRBV6-3|TRBJ2-5|NA
CASSREGAETQYF
TGTGCCAGCAGCAGAGAGGGTGCAGAGACCCAGTACTTC
>TRBV7-7|TRBJ2-7|TRBD1
CASSPADRDYEQYF
TGTGCTAGCAGCCCCGCCGACAGGGACTACGAGCAGTACTTC
>TRBV5-1|TRBJ1-2|TRBD1
CASSTYRGTDYGYTF
TGCGCCAGCTCAACCTACAGGGGGACTGACTATGGCTACACCTTC
>TRBV7-6|TRBJ2-7|TRBD2
CASSSSSGGASYEQYF
TGTGCCAGCAGCTCGTCCAGCGGGGGGGCCTCCTACGAGCAGTACTTC
>TRBV28|TRBJ1-5|TRBD1
CASNHRGLGQPQHF
TGTGCCAGCAACCACAGGGGGCTCGGTCAGCCCCAGCATTTT
>TRBV18|TRBJ1-1|NA
CASSPKTENTEAFF
TGTGCCAGCTCACCAAAAACAGAGAACACTGAAGCTTTCTTT
>TRBV4-1|TRBJ1-1|NA
CASSQGQGTEAFF
TGCGCCAGCAGCCAAGGGCAGGGCACTGAAGCTTTCTTT
>TRBV18|TRBJ1-2|TRBD1
CASSRISGTEYGYTF
TGTGCCAGCTCACGAATCAGTGGGACAGAATATGGCTACACCTTC
>TRBV11-2|TRBJ1-1|NA
CACESNTEAFF
TGTGCCTGTGAGTCTAACACTGAAGCTTTCTTT
>TRBV6-5|TRBJ1-5|NA
CASAYTTGPNQPQHF
TGTGCCAGCGCATATACCACAGGCCCTAATCAGCCCCAGCATTTT
>TRBV6-5|TRBJ1-1|NA
CASSRELNTEAFF
TGTGCCAGCAGTCGGGAGTTGAACACTGAAGCTTTCTTT
>TRBV9|TRBJ1-2|TRBD1
CASSVGRTGAYYTF
TGTGCCAGCAGCGTAGGGAGGACAGGGGCCTACTACACCTTC
>TRBV5-1|TRBJ1-2|TRBD1
CASNEGQGGYTF
TGCGCCAGCAACGAAGGACAGGGGGGCTACACCTTC
>TRBV3-1/TRBV3-2|TRBJ2-7|NA
CASSQLFRGSYEQYF
TGTGCCAGCAGCCAATTATTCAGGGGTTCGTACGAGCAGTACTTC